Shown below are 30 T cell receptor gamma chains from a single sample sequenced in a study of Vδ1+ human thymocytes listed by TCRdb under 2018. Study-wide findings and limitations: In contrast to oligoclonal peripheral blood repertoires, thymic TRG and TRD repertoires appeared to be highly polyclonal with Gaussian CDR3 length distributions.

Their antigens are not known. Sequenced using an Illumina MiSeq. RNA extraction was carried out with the RNeasy mini kit, and reverse transcription was then done using Superscript III. CDR3 amplicons were produced by multiplex PCR using pooled V-gene forward primers and a constant-region reverse primer with Illumina adaptor overhangs. Identical DNA sequences were merged into single rows after TCRdb reprocessed the public reads with CATT. The sample yields 25,000 to 35,000 gamma-chain clones; around a fifth were counted once. The top ten clonotypes cover about 1.9% of the sample. Sequencing was performed on Vdelta1+ gamma-delta thymocytes from the thymus. The sample's cell subset or site label, in plain terms: FACS-sorted CD3+ TCRalphabeta- TCRVdelta1+ TCRVdelta2- thymocytes. These receptors were collected from a boy under three years old who had congenital heart surgery.

This clone was seen a handful of times. This chain joins TRGV9 and TRGJ1 or TRGJ2. The CDR3 extends over 13 amino acids. The V and J ends lost 0 bases and 10 bases, in that order; junction bases with no gene match: 9. In germline, CDR1 is GITISATS, CDR2 ISYDGTV (reference sequence). The CDR3 DNA reads as TGTGCCTTGTGGGAGGTGGCGTGCCTGAAGAAACTCTTT. Its protein is CALWEVACLKKLF.

The sample holds a few counts of this clone. The chain carries TRGV8 and TRGJ1 or TRGJ2. Trimming at V came to 4 bases and at J to 3 bases, leaving 6 bases not matched to a gene. Germline V gene sequence: CDR1 VENAVY, CDR2 YDSYNSRV. This CDR3 region has 13 residues. CDR3 in amino acids: CATWERIYYKKLF. CDR3 coding DNA: TGTGCCACCTGGGAAAGGATTTATTATAAGAAACTCTTT.

Comments on this clone: This CDR3 is also generated by other DNA sequences in the sample. The genes are TRGV9 and TRGJ1 or TRGJ2. The V gene's germline CDR1 is GITISATS and CDR2 ISYDGTV (reference sequence). V lost 2 bases and J lost 4; bases outside the gene matches: 5. The CDR3 contains 13 residues. The CDR3: CALWEGKYYKKLF. CDR3 nucleotides: TGTGCCTTGTGGGAGGGTAAATATTATAAGAAACTCTTT.

This clone has more than one count but fewer than ten. The chain employs TRGV2 and TRGJ1 or TRGJ2. Per germline, CDR1 EGSNGY and CDR2 YDSYNSKV. The CDR3 runs to 12 residues. V trimming: 0 bases; J trimming: 12 bases; junction bases outside the gene matches: 8. CDR3 sequence (DNA): TGTGCCACCTGGGACGGGCCGATCCGGAAACTCTTT. Translating it yields CATWDGPIRKLF.

This clone was detected a few times. The chain combines TRGV9 with TRGJP. V was pared by 5 bases and J by 9 bases, with 7 bases of the junction left unmatched. The CDR3 is made up of 15 amino acids. Germline V gene sequence: CDR1 GITISATS, CDR2 ISYDGTV (reference sequence). CDR3: CALWVEGLGKKIKVF. The CDR3 DNA reads TGTGCCTTGTGGGTTGAAGGGTTGGGCAAAAAAATCAAGGTATTT.

This clone was seen only a few times. V and J are TRGV3 and TRGJ1 or TRGJ2. CDR1 is VTNTFY, CDR2 YDVSTARD, per germline (reference sequence). The J segment lost 5 bases and the V segment lost 0 bases, leaving 4 bases of the junction unmatched. The CDR3 totals 13 residues. This CDR3 is CATWDRLHYKKLF. CDR3 bases: TGTGCCACCTGGGACAGGCTGCATTATAAGAAACTCTTT.

This clone was picked up a small number of times. V is TRGV5 and J is TRGJ1 or TRGJ2. CDR3 length equals 15 residues. Germline CDR1 is VINAFY and CDR2 is YDVSNSKD. V lost 3 bases and J lost 6; bases outside the gene matches: 14. The CDR3 DNA follows: TGTGCCACCTGGGACGGACCACGATGGTTTTATAAGAAACTCTTT. Translated: CATWDGPRWFYKKLF.

On this clone itself: Other nucleotide sequences from this sample produce the same CDR3. The chain joins TRGV2 to TRGJP2. Per the germline V gene, CDR1 is EGSNGY and CDR2 is YDSYNSKV. V lost 0 bases to trimming and J lost 7 bases; unmatched junction nucleotides: 2. The CDR3 contains 13 residues. The CDR3 DNA reads TGTGCCACCTGGGACGGGCCTGATTGGATCAAGACGTTT. Translation gives CATWDGPDWIKTF.

This clone has a handful of counts. This chain uses TRGV5 with TRGJ1 or TRGJ2. V lost 5 bases to trimming and J lost 0 bases; unmatched junction nucleotides: 10. This CDR3 is built from 15 residues. Germline CDR1 VINAFY, CDR2 YDVSNSKD. The chain's CDR3 is CATWGRRTNYYKKLF. CDR3 nucleotides: TGTGCCACCTGGGGAAGACGGACGAATTATTATAAGAAACTCTTT.

This clone was counted between two and nine times. The chain is built from TRGV5 and TRGJP1. V lost 6 bases to trimming and J lost 9 bases; unmatched junction nucleotides: 7. This CDR3 comprises 12 residues. CDR1 is VINAFY, CDR2 YDVSNSKD, per germline. CDR3 sequence (DNA): TGTGCCACCTGGAAGACCAGTTGGTTCAAGATATTT. Protein product: CATWKTSWFKIF.

Only a few counts were recorded for this clone. The chain combines TRGV3 with TRGJ1 or TRGJ2. Trimming took 4 bases from V and 0 from J; bases not matched to a gene: 3. This CDR3 is built from 13 residues. Per germline, CDR1 VTNTFY and CDR2 YDVSTARD (reference sequence). CDR3 amino acids: CATWEQNYYKKLF. The CDR3 bases are TGTGCCACCTGGGAACAGAATTATTATAAGAAACTCTTT.

The chain recombines TRGV5 with TRGJ1 or TRGJ2. Germline assignment: CDR1 VINAFY and CDR2 YDVSNSKD. V was clipped by 3 bases and J by 0 bases; unmatched bases: 5. The CDR3 is made up of 14 amino acids. CDR3 DNA: TGTGCCACCTGGGACTCGCCGAATTATTATAAGAAACTCTTT. Protein: CATWDSPNYYKKLF.

This chain connects TRGV4 to TRGJ1 or TRGJ2. The CDR3 has 12 amino acids. Germline values: CDR1 EGSTGY, CDR2 YDSYTSSV. The trim removed 4 bases at V and 7 bases at J, leaving 7 bases unmatched. CDR3 protein: CATWEDGYKKLF. Here the CDR3 DNA reads TGTGCCACCTGGGAAGACGGGTATAAGAAACTCTTT.

This clone is labeled as medium-sized (0.01 to 0.1%). This chain uses TRGV5 with TRGJ1 or TRGJ2. The length of the CDR3 is 13 residues. CDR1 and CDR2 (germline): VINAFY, YDVSNSKD. The V and J ends lost 0 bases and 7 bases, in that order; junction bases with no gene match: 6. CDR3: CATWDRQRYKKLF. CDR3 nucleotides: TGTGCCACCTGGGACAGGCAACGGTATAAGAAACTCTTT.

This clone came up a few times. This chain links TRGV8 with TRGJ1 or TRGJ2. V trimming: 3 bases; J trimming: 5 bases; junction bases outside the gene matches: 4. The germline V gene has CDR1 VENAVY and CDR2 YDSYNSRV. The CDR3 loop spans 12 amino acids. The DNA of the CDR3 is TGTGCCACCTGGGATCCGGATTATAAGAAACTCTTT. As protein: CATWDPDYKKLF.

This clone was observed a few times. The gene calls are TRGV8 and TRGJP. After removal of 5 bases from V and 2 bases from J, the junction contained 6 bases not matched to a gene. Germline CDR1 reads VENAVY; CDR2 reads YDSYNSRV. The CDR3 is 17 residues long. The CDR3 sequence is CATWGCRQELGKKIKVF. The DNA of the CDR3 is TGTGCCACCTGGGGATGCCGGCAAGAGTTGGGCAAAAAAATCAAGGTATTT.

A note on this clone: It may be a read error: a sequence one base away is much more abundant. V gene TRGV8 combines with J gene TRGJ1 or TRGJ2. The V segment lost 0 bases and the J segment 6 bases; nucleotides outside the gene matches: 5. This CDR3 contains 13 residues. The germline gives CDR1 VENAVY, CDR2 YDSYNSRV. This CDR3 is CATWDRPGYKKLF. Here the CDR3 DNA reads TGTGCCACCTGGGATAGGCCGGGTTATAAGAAACTCTTT.

Notes on this clone: The junction differs from germline at one of its ends, possibly a read error. The V gene is TRGV4, the J gene TRGJ1 or TRGJ2. CDR3 length equals 14 residues. Germline-derived CDR1 and CDR2 are EGSTGY and YDSYTSSV. DNA for the CDR3: TGCGCCACCTGGGATGTGGAGGGGAATTATAAGAAACTCTTT. Its protein product is CATWDVEGNYKKLF.

This clone was recorded a few times. The V and J genes are TRGV4 and TRGJ1 or TRGJ2. Germline CDR1 reads EGSTGY; CDR2 reads YDSYTSSV. CDR3 size: 13 residues. J was trimmed by 8 bases and V by 0 bases; bases with no gene match: 7. The CDR3 sequence: CATWDGPGDKKLF. In DNA form, the CDR3 reads TGTGCCACCTGGGATGGGCCTGGGGATAAGAAACTCTTT.

This clone came up a few times. The V gene is TRGV3, the J gene TRGJ1 or TRGJ2. The CDR3 is 14 residues long. Per germline, CDR1 VTNTFY and CDR2 YDVSTARD (reference sequence). J gave up 2 bases and V 4 bases, and 8 bases lay outside the gene matches. CDR3 amino acids: CATWERAHYYKKLF. The DNA for the CDR3 is TGTGCCACCTGGGAAAGAGCACATTATTATAAGAAACTCTTT.

This clone is a singleton in its sample. Sequence at one end of the junction differs from germline and may be a read error. This chain joins TRGV4 and TRGJ1 or TRGJ2. Germline CDR1 and CDR2: EGSTGY and YDSYTSSV. CDR3 length: 10 residues. The chain's CDR3 is CATWDGLCVF. In nucleotides, the CDR3 is TGTGCCACCTGGGATGGGCTCTGCGTCTTT.

This sequence joins TRGV3 and TRGJ1 or TRGJ2. From germline, CDR1 is VTNTFY and CDR2 YDVSTARD (reference sequence). The CDR3 covers 10 residues. The ends lost 4 bases at V and 10 bases at J; junction bases unmatched: 4. CDR3 protein: CATWETKKLF. The CDR3 bases are TGTGCCACCTGGGAAACAAAGAAACTCTTT.

For this clone: The sample has other DNA sequences that encode this CDR3 too. The V and J genes are TRGV9 and TRGJ1 or TRGJ2. Trimming took 0 bases from V and 9 from J; bases not matched to a gene: 5. The CDR3 contains 12 residues. CDR1 GITISATS and CDR2 ISYDGTV come from the germline V gene (reference sequence). The CDR3 nucleotides are TGTGCCTTGTGGGAGGTGCAAAGTAAGAAACTCTTT. It is translated as CALWEVQSKKLF.

The sample holds one count of this clone. The chain uses TRGV4 and TRGJ1 or TRGJ2. The CDR3 has 13 amino acids. After removal of 0 bases from V and 12 bases from J, the junction contained 11 bases not matched to a gene. From germline, CDR1 is EGSTGY and CDR2 YDSYTSSV. The CDR3 bases are TGTGCCACCTGGGATGGGCGGGGTCGGGTGAAACTCTTT. It specifies CATWDGRGRVKLF.

The chain is built from TRGV5 and TRGJ1 or TRGJ2. Trimming removed 0 bases from V and 4 bases from J; junction bases left unmatched: 12. CDR3 length equals 16 residues. Germline CDR1 VINAFY, CDR2 YDVSNSKD. The CDR3 DNA follows: TGTGCCACCTGGGACAGGCCCCCCGGGCAGTATTATAAGAAACTCTTT. It specifies CATWDRPPGQYYKKLF.

Details on this clone: A much larger clone differs from this one at a single base, so this may be a read error. The J gene is TRGJ1 or TRGJ2, the V gene TRGV9. Germline lookup yields CDR1 GITISATS and CDR2 ISYDGTV (reference sequence). The CDR3 consists of 10 residues. The CDR3 region has the DNA TGTGCCTTGCGGGAGGGTAAGAAACTCTTT. Translating it yields CALREGKKLF.

The table lists this clone with a count of one. The gene calls are TRGV2 and TRGJ1 or TRGJ2. V trimming: 2 bases; J trimming: 1 base; junction bases outside the gene matches: 5. The CDR3 has 14 amino acids. Germline loops: CDR1 EGSNGY, CDR2 YDSYNSKV. The CDR3 is CATWDVTNYYKKLF. The CDR3 nucleotides read TGTGCCACCTGGGACGTGACCAATTATTATAAGAAACTCTTT.

V usage is TRGV8 and J usage is TRGJ1 or TRGJ2. This CDR3 spans 11 amino acids. Trimming at V came to 3 bases and at J to 15 bases, leaving 11 bases not matched to a gene. Germline V gives CDR1 VENAVY, CDR2 YDSYNSRV. Written as DNA, the CDR3 is TGTGCCACCTGGGATCACGTTCAGGGACTCTTT. Protein sequence: CATWDHVQGLF.

The chain links TRGV4 to TRGJ1 or TRGJ2. Germline lookup yields CDR1 EGSTGY and CDR2 YDSYTSSV. The length of the CDR3 is 14 residues. With 2 bases clipped from V and 0 bases from J, the junction kept 4 bases outside the gene matches. The CDR3 bases are TGTGCCACCTGGGATGCCGCGAATTATTATAAGAAACTCTTT. Encoded protein: CATWDAANYYKKLF.

J is TRGJ1 or TRGJ2 and V is TRGV5. This CDR3 contains 14 residues. The germline gives CDR1 VINAFY, CDR2 YDVSNSKD. J was trimmed by 3 bases and V by 1 base; bases with no gene match: 6. This chain's CDR3 is CATWDRLVYYKKLF. CDR3 bases: TGTGCCACCTGGGACAGATTGGTTTATTATAAGAAACTCTTT.